A selection of T cell receptor beta chains follows, all from one sample in a study of cytomegalovirus exposure and HLA in healthy donors. Sequenced by immunoSEQ multiplex PCR; TCRdb stores in-frame clones only, minus some. The sample carries 150,000 to 200,000 clones, around 68% recorded once. The source material was PBMCs. The receptors here all came from a man aged 50 to 59 in good health and CMV-seronegative. Each CDR3 is given with its conserved first and last residue. D genes are given only for firm matches. Only some rows state a clone size, as once, few, many or a class for expanded clones.

length | J | size | V | D | CDR3 | DNA
15 | TRBJ2-1 | NA | TRBV15 | NA | CATRTAGPSTNEQFF | TGTGCCACCCGGACAGCGGGACCGTCGACGAATGAGCAGTTCTTC
16 | TRBJ1-4 | NA | TRBV9 | NA | CASSATGGLLVEKLFF | TGTGCCAGCAGCGCCACCGGGGGGCTACTCGTTGAAAAACTGTTTTTT
14 | TRBJ2-7 | NA | TRBV5-4 | TRBD1 | CASSSKQGSNEQYF | TGTGCCAGCAGCTCAAAACAGGGGTCCAACGAGCAGTACTTC
15 | TRBJ2-5 | many | TRBV4-3 | TRBD1 | CASSHLGQGRKTQYF | TGCGCCAGCAGCCACCTGGGACAGGGTAGAAAGACCCAGTACTTC
14 | TRBJ1-1 | NA | TRBV5-5 | TRBD1 | CASSTRTGGASAFF | TGTGCCAGCAGCACCCGGACAGGGGGAGCCTCGGCTTTCTTT
15 | TRBJ1-1 | NA | TRBV5-1 | NA | CASSPRVQGNTEAFF | TGCGCCAGCAGCCCAAGAGTACAGGGGAACACTGAAGCTTTCTTT
17 | TRBJ1-2 | NA | TRBV7-2 | TRBD1 | CASSLWQGARGNYGYTF | TGTGCCAGCAGCTTGTGGCAGGGGGCGCGTGGGAACTATGGCTACACCTTC
13 | TRBJ2-5 | NA | TRBV28 | TRBD1 | CASQTGVQETQYF | TGTGCCAGCCAGACAGGGGTGCAAGAGACCCAGTACTTC
15 | TRBJ1-3 | NA | TRBV7-8 | NA | CASSPRRTSGNTIYF | TGTGCCAGCAGCCCCCGCAGGACTTCTGGAAACACCATATATTTT
16 | TRBJ1-1 | NA | TRBV6-5 | NA | CASSYSNRALNTEAFF | TGTGCCAGCAGTTACTCGAACAGGGCACTGAACACTGAAGCTTTCTTT
15 | TRBJ1-5 | NA | TRBV2 | NA | CASSVSGQGNQPQHF | TGTGCCAGCAGTGTGAGTGGTCAGGGAAATCAGCCCCAGCATTTT
14 | TRBJ1-1 | NA | TRBV9 | NA | CASSARNMNTEAFF | TGTGCCAGCAGCGCGAGGAACATGAACACTGAAGCTTTCTTT
14 | TRBJ2-7 | NA | TRBV5-4 | NA | CASSGSQVTYEQYF | TGTGCCAGCAGCGGGTCACAGGTCACCTACGAGCAGTACTTC
14 | TRBJ1-1 | NA | TRBV6-1 | NA | CASREAGMNTEAFF | TGTGCCAGCAGAGAGGCGGGGATGAACACTGAAGCTTTCTTT
15 | TRBJ2-5 | NA | TRBV5-8 | NA | CASSFSAGPGRTQYF | TGTGCCAGCAGCTTTAGCGCGGGGCCAGGACGGACCCAGTACTTC
13 | TRBJ1-2 | NA | TRBV19 | TRBD1 | CASSPPAGGGYTF | TGTGCCAGTAGTCCCCCGGCAGGGGGCGGCTACACCTTC
12 | TRBJ1-1 | NA | TRBV11-2 | NA | CASSFGDTEAFF | TGTGCCAGCAGCTTCGGGGACACTGAAGCTTTCTTT
14 | TRBJ1-2 | NA | TRBV5-1 | NA | CASTVDPSAYGYTF | TGCGCCAGCACTGTAGATCCCAGCGCCTATGGCTACACCTTC
10 | TRBJ2-1 | NA | TRBV20-1 | TRBD1 | CSPQGDEQFF | TGCAGTCCCCAGGGGGATGAGCAGTTCTTC
14 | TRBJ2-3 | once | TRBV18 | TRBD2 | CASSPGLAVDTQYF | TGTGCCAGCTCACCGGGACTAGCAGTAGATACGCAGTATTTT
14 | TRBJ2-5 | NA | TRBV7-9 | TRBD2 | CASSLASGVETQYF | TGTGCCAGCAGCTTAGCTAGCGGGGTTGAGACCCAGTACTTC
15 | TRBJ2-7 | NA | TRBV6-5 | NA | CASSYSGQAIYEQYF | TGTGCCAGCAGTTACTCAGGTCAGGCAATCTACGAGCAGTACTTC
15 | TRBJ1-3 | few | TRBV6-5 | NA | CASRSDRNSGNTIYF | TGTGCCAGCAGGTCGGACAGAAACTCTGGAAACACCATATATTTT
15 | TRBJ1-4 | NA | TRBV7-9 | NA | CASSSGQTTNEKLFF | TGTGCCAGCAGCTCTGGACAGACAACTAATGAAAAACTGTTTTTT
14 | TRBJ2-7 | once | TRBV28 | TRBD1 | CASSFRTGSYEQYF | TGTGCCAGCAGTTTTCGGACAGGCTCCTACGAGCAGTACTTC
14 | TRBJ1-5 | NA | TRBV18 | NA | CASSPDRRDQPQHF | TGTGCCAGCTCACCCGACCGGAGGGATCAGCCCCAGCATTTT
15 | TRBJ1-1 | NA | TRBV5-1 | NA | CASSSAAGAITEAFF | TGCGCCAGCAGCTCGGCGGCGGGGGCAATCACTGAAGCTTTCTTT
15 | TRBJ2-7 | NA | TRBV27 | TRBD1 | CASSTPGTGAYEQYF | TGTGCCAGCAGTACTCCCGGGACAGGGGCCTACGAGCAGTACTTC
15 | TRBJ1-1 | NA | TRBV5-4 | TRBD1 | CASSLGTETNTEAFF | TGTGCCAGCAGCTTAGGGACAGAGACGAACACTGAAGCTTTCTTT
15 | TRBJ2-3 | once | TRBV19 | NA | CASSMRTARTDTQYF | TGTGCCAGTAGTATGAGGACAGCACGCACAGATACGCAGTATTTT
15 | TRBJ1-1 | NA | TRBV14 | TRBD1 | CASSPGGMRNTEAFF | TGTGCCAGCAGCCCAGGGGGAATGAGGAACACTGAAGCTTTCTTT
10 | TRBJ2-3 | NA | TRBV19 | NA | CASSDRTQYF | TGTGCCAGTAGCGACAGAACGCAGTATTTT
12 | TRBJ1-1 | NA | TRBV18 | NA | CASSTRTTEAFF | TGTGCCAGCTCAACACGCACTACTGAAGCTTTCTTT
15 | TRBJ2-7 | NA | TRBV6-1 | TRBD1 | CASSVADRGLYEQYF | TGTGCCAGCAGTGTTGCGGACAGGGGGCTCTACGAGCAGTACTTC
12 | TRBJ1-1 | NA | TRBV7-3 | NA | CANSGKNTEAFF | TGTGCCAACTCGGGGAAGAACACTGAAGCTTTCTTT
13 | TRBJ2-7 | NA | TRBV2 | NA | CASSAEVSDEQYF | TGTGCCAGCAGTGCCGAGGTATCCGACGAGCAGTACTTC
13 | TRBJ1-1 | NA | TRBV11-1 | NA | CASSLEVAGRAFF | TGTGCCAGCAGCTTAGAGGTTGCAGGCAGGGCTTTCTTT
14 | TRBJ2-7 | NA | TRBV13 | NA | CASTFQAGRGEQYF | TGTGCCAGCACCTTCCAGGCGGGCCGGGGCGAGCAGTACTTC
14 | TRBJ2-5 | NA | TRBV5-1 | NA | CASSSGRGKETQYF | TGCGCCAGCAGCTCGGGGAGGGGGAAAGAGACCCAGTACTTC
15 | TRBJ1-4 | NA | TRBV18 | NA | CASSSDRIPNEKLFF | TGTGCCAGCTCAAGCGACAGGATCCCTAATGAAAAACTGTTTTTT
13 | TRBJ1-5 | once | TRBV14 | NA | CASTPGRGEPQHF | TGTGCCAGCACCCCAGGGAGGGGGGAGCCCCAGCATTTT
15 | TRBJ2-7 | NA | TRBV7-9 | NA | CASTSIVLKADEQYF | TGTGCCAGCACCTCGATCGTCCTAAAAGCCGACGAGCAGTACTTC
16 | TRBJ1-1 | NA | TRBV5-4 | TRBD1 | CASSHGTAHLNTEAFF | TGTGCCAGCAGCCATGGGACAGCACATTTGAACACTGAAGCTTTCTTT
19 | TRBJ1-4 | NA | TRBV7-3 | TRBD1 | CASSPIKRQGDKTNEKLFF | TGTGCCAGCAGTCCCATAAAACGACAGGGGGATAAAACTAATGAAAAACTGTTTTTT
13 | TRBJ1-1 | NA | TRBV7-9 | NA | CASSLTSGAEAFF | TGTGCCAGCAGCTTAACTTCAGGGGCTGAAGCTTTCTTT
16 | TRBJ1-4 | NA | TRBV9 | TRBD1 | CASSTRQGLTNEKLFF | TGTGCCAGCAGCACGAGACAGGGACTAACTAATGAAAAACTGTTTTTT
15 | TRBJ2-7 | once | TRBV5-4 | TRBD2 | CASSSGGLALREQYF | TGTGCCAGCAGCTCGGGGGGTCTGGCGCTACGAGAGCAGTACTTC
16 | TRBJ2-1 | NA | TRBV7-2 | TRBD2 | CASSFVLAGGLNEQFF | TGTGCCAGCAGCTTCGTACTAGCGGGGGGGCTCAATGAGCAGTTCTTC
15 | TRBJ2-7 | NA | TRBV5-1 | TRBD1 | CASSPRTGFTYEQYF | TGCGCCAGCAGCCCCAGGACAGGTTTTACCTACGAGCAGTACTTC
14 | TRBJ2-7 | NA | TRBV6-6 | NA | CASSYSTGTYEQYF | TGTGCCAGCAGTTACTCGACAGGAACCTACGAGCAGTACTTC
16 | TRBJ2-1 | once | TRBV4-1 | TRBD1 | CASSQTSGTAYNEQFF | TGCGCCAGCAGCCAAACTTCCGGGACAGCCTACAATGAGCAGTTCTTC
14 | TRBJ2-1 | few | TRBV29-1 | TRBD2 | CSVGLAGVYNEQFF | TGCAGCGTTGGACTAGCGGGGGTATACAATGAGCAGTTCTTC
19 | TRBJ2-3 | few | TRBV4-3 | TRBD2 | CASSQDWASGGTSTDTQYF | TGCGCCAGCAGCCAAGATTGGGCTAGCGGGGGGACTAGCACAGATACGCAGTATTTT
11 | TRBJ2-3 | NA | TRBV29-1 | NA | CSVSPPYTQYF | TGCAGCGTTTCCCCCCCGTATACACAGTATTTT